The following is a T cell receptor beta chain sequence with its context. The specificity of this receptor is unknown. No much larger clone is present one base from it, and per-base qualities are unavailable. The cohort comprised fewer than 750 healthy bone marrow donors. All cohort members were sampled while nominally healthy, although unrecorded immune exposures were likely present. The donor tested CMV seronegative and was one of the 352 seronegative cohort members. A peripheral blood sample was collected from each donor, and TCR beta sequencing was performed on peripheral blood mononuclear cells. The Qiagen DNeasy Blood Extraction Kit was used to extract genomic DNA from the blood cell samples. The data were taken from a study of cytomegalovirus exposure and HLA in healthy donors (dated by TCRdb to about 2017). About the full investigation: An earlier analysis of several hundred of the donors reported approximately 290 Gb of sequence data and 120 million or so unique TCR beta sequences from 150 million to 200 million T cells. The study aimed to test whether signatures of past pathogen exposure could be identified by cataloging public T cell receptors. The study combined high-throughput TCR immunosequencing, statistical association of individual TCRs with disease status, and machine learning to predict cytomegalovirus infection status. HLA typing covered class I and class II loci at four-digit resolution. A handful of DR-DQ haplotypes were handled as single units for association and clustering because linkage in the cohort was strong. The study profiled the T cell repertoires of 500 to 800 subjects by immunosequencing and related them to cytomegalovirus serostatus. The genetic ancestry cluster associated with self-reported Caucasian donors included 70% to 85% of the roughly 400 genotyped donors. In addition to the first cohort of approximately 650 subjects, a separate validation cohort of under 150 different subjects was used. About 300 gigabases of sequencing data and 70 million to 85 million unique TCR sequences were included in an early release covering over 600 HLA-typed donors. The later analysis used no new phenotypic data to find candidate immune exposures, relying instead on TCR beta sequences and their occurrence across donors. All discovery cohort repertoires had been generated using a single sequencing platform. Across 398 genotyped donors of the cohort, an average of about 200,000 unique TCR beta nucleotide sequences per donor were sequenced, and roughly 20% of those sequences were non-productive. Alongside the repertoire data, information on donor age, sex, ethnicity and CMV serostatus was compiled. Typing coverage varied by locus: roughly 620-640 donors for A, B, C, DRB1 and DQB1; approximately 500 for DQA1; over 600 for DPA1; roughly 450 for DPB1. A later analysis re-examined previously published TCR beta repertoires from roughly 650 donors and added high-resolution HLA genotyping to investigate patterns of TCR occurrence. In a later genetic analysis, genome-wide SNP genotypes for about three fifths of the roughly 670 donors were used, and that subset was treated as a discovery cohort. An earlier analysis of some 600 of the donors applied high-throughput TCR beta sequencing to assess whether each TCR beta V gene segment acted as functional or pseudogenic.

To prepare the library, the immunoSEQ multiplex PCR assay was applied. The multiplex PCR relied on a mix of 60 forward primers for TCR Vbeta segments and 13 reverse primers for TCR Jbeta segments. The CDR3 region of rearranged TCR beta genes was amplified from genomic DNA with a multiplex PCR assay. On the Illumina HiSeq System, the amplified TCR beta libraries were sequenced as 87-base-pair reads. The study's processing was this. A later analysis tallied 75 million to 95 million unique TCR beta chains across the 666 repertoires, and some 12 million of those chains were shared by two or more donors. To remove PCR and sequencing errors, raw reads were error-corrected and collapsed into unique sequences using a nearest-neighbor algorithm that merged closely related sequences. Alignment of CDR3 sequences to IMGT reference sequences was used to assign V, D and J gene segments. For a sequence to be retained, at least a six-nucleotide match to both a V gene segment and a J gene segment was required. A rearrangement counted as productive if the CDR3 had no stop codons and remained in frame with V and J, and every other rearrangement counted as non-productive. Following IMGT convention, CDR3 was defined as the stretch from the second conserved V-encoded cysteine to the conserved J-encoded phenylalanine. The earlier analysis of 500 to 650 of the donors excluded any sequence lacking an unambiguous match to a single V gene segment. In an earlier analysis of some 590 of the donors, a V segment was called functional when productive rearrangements were above 56.7%, and segregating when the standard deviation between donors exceeded 5%. To diagnose cytomegalovirus status from the catalog of TCR beta chain sequences, a statistical classification framework was built. V and J gene assignment, in a later analysis, came from comparing TCR nucleotide sequences with IMGT/GENE-DB human TR gene sequences. In a later analysis, CDR3 sequences and most-parsimonious VDJ recombination scenarios were assigned using the TCRdist pipeline. A later analysis defined each TCR beta chain by its CDR3 amino acid sequence plus V-gene family, and excluded reads lacking a unique V-gene family. As a way to deal with suspected cross-contamination and a sequencing artifact, a later analysis dropped hundreds of nucleotide sequences that were highly shared and had low generation probability. In a later analysis, a clonal expansion index for each public chain was calculated from normalized within-repertoire ranks of inferred template counts. In a later analysis, generation probabilities were computed using a VDJ recombination model fitted to out-of-frame rearrangements, and the results were checked against IGoR. A later analysis scored TCR-TCR, TCR-HLA and TCR-CMV co-occurrence with hypergeometric tests, applying a repertoire-size bias correction to TCR pairs. To estimate false discovery rates, a later analysis permuted the HLA or CMV assignments 20 times. In a later analysis, co-occurring TCRs were grouped using DBSCAN, and TCRdist sequence similarity was added for clustering within HLA-allele-positive subsets. Repertoires with fewer than 30,000 or more than 120,000 public chains, plus five repertoires with anomalous nucleotide sharing, were excluded from co-occurrence clustering. The table comes from immuneACCESS by way of TCRdb, which keeps in-frame sequences with V and J called. Part of the clones is missing from these tables; in studies checked, under half for an unresolved V gene and the rest for unknown reasons. V, J and clone size are taken as reported in that table, and D and trimming were inferred from the DNA itself. The sample yields 130,000 or so clones; about three quarters were counted once. The biggest ten clones account for 1.5% of the sample.

The germline V end is reduced by 3 bases and the J end by 3 bases; junction bases left unmatched: 5. Reading the germline V gene (reference sequence) gives CDR1 PRHDT and CDR2 FYEKMQ. The CDR3 covers 15 residues, taking in both the cysteine and the phenylalanine. Kept here is only the CDR3 DNA, which spans 45 bases and is read in frame from base 1. What the research found in general, with its limitations: In this cohort, only TCR beta chains were sequenced, and detectable features were limited by the absence of alpha or paired-chain data. Some IMGT-functional V segments, including TRBV6-2 and TRBV6-3, could not be distinguished by the 87-base-pair reads and were therefore excluded. In a later genetic analysis, a missense DCLRE1C variant was associated with V-gene and J-gene trimming of TCR beta chains, and the association was replicated in an independent cohort. In a later analysis, around 17,000 TCR beta sequences were associated with specific HLA alleles at a false discovery rate of 0.05. Presence/absence analyses assumed roughly uniform sequencing depth across donors, an assumption that may not hold. In vitro tests confirmed that three of the cytomegalovirus-associated TCR beta chains recognize cytomegalovirus antigens. In both the original and validation cohorts, the classifier was reported to diagnose cytomegalovirus status with high specificity and sensitivity. The authors suggested that the approach could potentially be generalized to other disease states and immunological phenotypes. The study listed 150 to 200 TCR beta chains as associated with cytomegalovirus. When HLA alleles, especially DR and DQ, strongly co-occurred, attributing TCR associations to individual alleles was difficult. Most TCR sequences were seen in very few donors, while some public TCRs were found in many individuals. A later genetic analysis reported fewer N-insertions in productive TCRs among donors in an Asian-associated ancestry cluster than the roughly 620-donor mean. A further reported finding was that TCR beta sequences accurately predicted the HLA-A and HLA-B alleles for most subjects in the first cohort. A cluster of highly shared sequence variants was judged likely to be a technical artifact of the sequencing pipeline. Several of the top co-occurrence clusters appeared to be linked to parvovirus B19, influenza, CMV and Epstein-Barr virus, according to a later analysis. CMV serostatus was the only immune exposure information available for the cohort. Most CMV-associated TCR beta chains appeared to be HLA-restricted in a later analysis, and the HLA associations seemed to be driven largely by CMV exposure. A later analysis found that HLA-associated TCR beta chains were more clonally expanded and had lower generation probabilities than equally common non-associated chains. A later analysis found that TCR association rates varied across HLA loci, with DRB1 alleles showing the most associated TCRs and HLA-C alleles the fewest. In an earlier analysis of roughly 500 of the donors, most TCR beta V segments appeared in productive rearrangements about 87% or about 30% of the time, broadly matching IMGT annotations. Because counts were too low, some 17 rarely observed V segments, including chromosome 9 orphons, were excluded from the earlier analysis of a few hundred of the donors. Because some donors lacked HLA typing at each locus, the association tests relied only on the typed subset. Linkage disequilibrium might explain the correlated functional status among segregating V segments, but an unknown experimental factor could not be excluded.

The specimen was PBMCs. The V and J genes are TRBV13 and TRBJ2-1, and 7 junctional nucleotides match TRBD2. This TCR derives from a woman aged 18-30 years in good health and CMV-seronegative. The DNA reads as follows: TGTGCCAGCAGCTTTACTAGCGTGGGCTACAATGAGCAGTTCTTC. It translates to CASSFTSVGYNEQFF. Here the CDR3 is joined to the reference TRBV13 and TRBJ2-1 genes, and the full variable domain is: AAGVIQSPRHLIKEKRETATLKCYPIPRHDTVYWYQQGPGQDPQFLISFYEKMQSDKGSIPDRFSAQQFSDYHSELNMSSLELGDSALYFCASSFTSVGYNEQFFGPGTRLTVL.